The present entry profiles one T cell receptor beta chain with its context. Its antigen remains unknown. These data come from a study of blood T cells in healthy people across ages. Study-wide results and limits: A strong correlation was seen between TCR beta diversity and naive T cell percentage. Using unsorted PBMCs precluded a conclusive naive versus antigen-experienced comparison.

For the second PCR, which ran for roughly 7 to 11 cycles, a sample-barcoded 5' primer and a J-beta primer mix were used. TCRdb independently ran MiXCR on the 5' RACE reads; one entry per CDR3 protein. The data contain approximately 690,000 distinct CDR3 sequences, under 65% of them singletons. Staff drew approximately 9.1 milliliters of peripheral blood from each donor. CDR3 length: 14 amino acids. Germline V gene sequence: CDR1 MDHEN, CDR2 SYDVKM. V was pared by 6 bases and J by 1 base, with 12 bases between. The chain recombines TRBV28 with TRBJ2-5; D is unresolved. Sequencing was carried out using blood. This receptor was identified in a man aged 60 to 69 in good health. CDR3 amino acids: CASSRRILQETQYF. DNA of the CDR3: TGTGCCAGCAGCCGGAGAATCCTCCAAGAGACCCAGTACTTC.